This is a list of T cell receptor beta chains from one sample in a study of a mutant IDH1 vaccine in newly diagnosed glioma. Their specific antigens are unknown. Repertoires were generated with immunoSEQ multiplex PCR, while TCRdb's copy carries only in-frame clones and drops some. The sample lists 56,000 or so clones; approximately 71% were seen once. The material was PBMCs, obtained from a glioma patient whose treatment included an IDH1 peptide vaccine. The receptors here all came from a man aged 45-65 years with glioma. Both conserved end residues are part of each CDR3. D genes are given only for firm matches. For some rows the clone size is stated as once, few or many, or as a class when expanded; others skip it.

v_call	j_call	d_call	clone_size	cdr3_nt	cdr3_aa
TRBV11-3	TRBJ1-1	-	-	TGTGCCAGCAGCCAGGGAGGGCGAAAAGAAGCTTTCTTT	CASSQGGRKEAFF
TRBV5-6	TRBJ1-1	-	-	TGTGCCAGCAGCTTTGGCAGGGCGAACACTGAAGCTTTCTTT	CASSFGRANTEAFF
TRBV10-3	TRBJ1-1	TRBD1	-	TGTGCCATCAGGACAGGGGCCCAGGAAGCTTTCTTT	CAIRTGAQEAFF
TRBV9	TRBJ2-5	TRBD1	-	TGTGCCAGCAGCGTAGCTGGGGGACAGGGAAGGGAGACCCAGTACTTC	CASSVAGGQGRETQYF
TRBV23-1	TRBJ2-5	TRBD2	-	TGCGCCAGCAGTCACGGGCGGGGGGGCGTGGAGACCCAGTACTTC	CASSHGRGGVETQYF
TRBV6-6	TRBJ2-4	-	-	TGTGCCAGCAGTTACGGGCAGGGGGGCGACATTCAGTACTTC	CASSYGQGGDIQYF
TRBV18	TRBJ2-7	-	-	TGTGCCACCACTCCTTACCTGCGGGACAGCACCTACGAGCAGTACTTC	CATTPYLRDSTYEQYF
TRBV6-6	TRBJ1-1	TRBD1	few	TGTGCCAGCAGCCGGACAGGGGGCACTGAAGCTTTCTTT	CASSRTGGTEAFF
TRBV5-1	TRBJ2-7	TRBD1	-	TGCGCCAGCAGTTACCGACAGGGGGCCGACGAGCAGTACTTC	CASSYRQGADEQYF
TRBV5-5	TRBJ2-5	-	-	TGTGCCAGCAGCTTGTTGGGGCAAGAGACCCAGTACTTC	CASSLLGQETQYF
TRBV7-2	TRBJ1-2	TRBD1	-	TGTGCCAGCAGCTTAGGCTCTCGGACAGGCAACAGAGGCTACACCTTC	CASSLGSRTGNRGYTF
TRBV2	TRBJ2-1	-	once	TGTGCCAGCAGTGAGAGGGCATCCTACAATGAGCAGTTCTTC	CASSERASYNEQFF
TRBV10-2	TRBJ1-4	TRBD1	-	TGCGCCAGCGGCATCGGAAGGGGGCGCGGGACTAATGAAAAACTGTTTTTT	CASGIGRGRGTNEKLFF
TRBV5-1	TRBJ2-7	-	-	TGCGCCAGCAGCTTCACAGGGCAAGCCTACGAGCAGTACTTC	CASSFTGQAYEQYF
TRBV7-2	TRBJ2-7	-	once	TGTGCCAGTGCCCAAAACTACGAGCAGTACTTC	CASAQNYEQYF
TRBV7-2	TRBJ1-3	-	-	TGTGCCAGCAGCCCTTCCTGGAGCTCTGGAAACACCATATATTTT	CASSPSWSSGNTIYF
TRBV7-9	TRBJ1-2	TRBD1	-	TGTGCCAGCAGTCCCGGACAGGGTGACGGCTACACCTTC	CASSPGQGDGYTF
TRBV28	TRBJ1-2	-	-	TGTGCCAGCAGACCCGGGACGAGAGCTAACTATGGCTACACCTTC	CASRPGTRANYGYTF
TRBV6-5	TRBJ1-1	TRBD1	-	TGTGCCAGCAGGGGGACAGGGGGTAACACTGAAGCTTTCTTT	CASRGTGGNTEAFF
TRBV20-1	TRBJ1-5	-	few	TGCAGTGTCGGGAGTCAGCCCCAGCATTTT	CSVGSQPQHF
TRBV7-9	TRBJ1-1	-	-	TGTGCCAGCAGCTCGGCCTGGGAGGGATACACTGAAGCTTTCTTT	CASSSAWEGYTEAFF
TRBV7-2	TRBJ1-5	-	-	TGTGCCAGCAGCGCCGGCAGGGATCATTCCCCCCAGCATTTT	CASSAGRDHSPQHF
TRBV4-1	TRBJ2-2	TRBD1	once	TGCGCCAGCAGCCTACGGGACAGAGACGCGAACACCGGGGAGCTGTTTTTT	CASSLRDRDANTGELFF
TRBV14	TRBJ2-3	-	-	TGTGCCAGCAGCCAAGGCGGGAGCACAGATACGCAGTATTTT	CASSQGGSTDTQYF
TRBV28	TRBJ1-4	-	-	TGTGCCAGCAGTTTACTTGATAGAGAAAAACTGTTTTTT	CASSLLDREKLFF
TRBV7-8	TRBJ2-7	-	-	TGTGCCAGCAGCTTAGGATTACAGGGAACCTACGAGCAGTACTTC	CASSLGLQGTYEQYF
TRBV9	TRBJ1-4	-	-	TGTGCCAGCAGCGGATGGAGGGCAGATGAAAAACTGTTTTTT	CASSGWRADEKLFF
TRBV5-1	TRBJ2-5	-	-	TGCGCCAGCAGCTTGGGGGCCAACCAAGAGACCCAGTACTTC	CASSLGANQETQYF
TRBV7-9	TRBJ1-4	-	-	TGTGCCAGCAGTTCCTATGGGACTAATGAAAAACTGTTTTTT	CASSSYGTNEKLFF
TRBV5-8	TRBJ1-5	-	-	TGTGCCAGCAGCTTTACTCAGCCCCAGCATTTT	CASSFTQPQHF
TRBV5-5	TRBJ2-3	-	-	TGTGCCAGCAGCTCCCGGGGCCGGGAAGATACGCAGTATTTT	CASSSRGREDTQYF
TRBV6-5	TRBJ1-1	TRBD1	-	TGTGCCAGCAGTTCAGGGGGAGAGACAGGTCGCACTGAAGCTTTCTTT	CASSSGGETGRTEAFF
TRBV29-1	TRBJ2-2	-	once	TGCAGCGTTGGGAAGGGCGCGAACACCGGGGAGCTGTTTTTT	CSVGKGANTGELFF
TRBV6-6	TRBJ2-3	TRBD2	-	TGTGCCAGCAGTACGAGCGGGGGGGCCGTCGATACGCAGTATTTT	CASSTSGGAVDTQYF
TRBV19	TRBJ2-2	-	-	TGTGCCAGCCAAGCACGGGGGAAAAACACCGGGGAGCTGTTTTTT	CASQARGKNTGELFF
TRBV11-2	TRBJ1-2	-	few	TGTGCCAGCAGCTTACTATGGGGGGGCGTTGGTTTC	CASSLLWGGVGF
TRBV19	TRBJ1-1	-	-	TGTGCCAGTAGTATGGGGGACACTGAAGCTTTCTTT	CASSMGDTEAFF
TRBV5-1	TRBJ1-3	-	-	TGCGCCAGCAGCACTGGGACCGGGAACACCATATATTTT	CASSTGTGNTIYF
TRBV30	TRBJ1-5	-	-	TGTGCCTGGACCAATGGGCCTTCTGCGGATCAGCCCCAGCATTTT	CAWTNGPSADQPQHF
TRBV6-5	TRBJ2-7	TRBD1	-	TGTGCCAGCAGTTACTCGGGGACAGGGAAGGACGAGCAGTACTTC	CASSYSGTGKDEQYF
TRBV5-1	TRBJ2-2	TRBD2	-	TGCGCCAGCAGCACTAGCGGGGACACTCCGACCGGGGAGCTGTTTTTT	CASSTSGDTPTGELFF
TRBV11-2	TRBJ1-4	-	once	TGTGCCAGCAGCTTGGGTCGTGAAAAACTGTTTTTT	CASSLGREKLFF
TRBV27	TRBJ1-6	TRBD1	-	TGTGCCAGCGCGGGACAGGGGATTAGCTCCTATAATTCACCCCTCCACTTT	CASAGQGISSYNSPLHF